This TCR beta chain stems from a study of T cell repertoires in cytomegalovirus infection. Study-wide background: Recently identified HLA-C-restricted and well-studied HLA-B-restricted CMV epitopes were used.

Notes on this clonotype: Its antigen is as yet unknown.

TCRdb reprocessed the reads with MiXCR, giving one entry per CDR3 protein. The data hold 20,000 to 30,000 distinct CDR3 sequences, with approximately 22% observed a single time. Sequenced here: CD8+ T cells from cultured PBMCs, sampled from culture after CMV antigen stimulation. The TCR comes from a human donor in good health (CMV status not recorded). Some clones in this sample may be carry-over from other donors' samples.

DNA for the CDR3: TGTGCCAGCAGTTCCGGGCCTGGTGCATCCTACGAGCAGTACTTC. Protein product: CASSSGPGASYEQYF. V is TRBV11-2 and J is TRBJ2-7, with D unclear. Per the germline V gene, CDR1 is SGHAT and CDR2 is FQNNGV. This CDR3 region has 15 residues. V was pared by 6 bases and J by 1 base, with 16 bases between.